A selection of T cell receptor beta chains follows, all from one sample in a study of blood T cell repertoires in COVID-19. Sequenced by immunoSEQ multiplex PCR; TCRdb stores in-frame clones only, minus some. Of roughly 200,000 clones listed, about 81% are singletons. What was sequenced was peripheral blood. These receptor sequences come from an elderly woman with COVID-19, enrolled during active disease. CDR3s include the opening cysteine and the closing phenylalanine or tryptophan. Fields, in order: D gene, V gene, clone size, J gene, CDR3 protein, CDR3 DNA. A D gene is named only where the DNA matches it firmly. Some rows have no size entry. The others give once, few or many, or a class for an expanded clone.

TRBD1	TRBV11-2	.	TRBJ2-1	CASSPTFGQGANNEQFF	TGTGCCAGCAGCCCCACGTTCGGGCAGGGGGCGAATAATGAGCAGTTCTTC
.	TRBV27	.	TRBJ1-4	CASRPSGLGEKLFF	TGTGCCAGCAGACCTTCAGGACTAGGTGAAAAACTGTTTTTT
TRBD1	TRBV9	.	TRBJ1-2	CASSVDPDRAYGYTF	TGTGCCAGCAGCGTAGACCCGGACAGGGCCTATGGCTACACCTTC
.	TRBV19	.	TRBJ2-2	CASSTRRVETGELFF	TGTGCCAGTAGTACCCGGAGGGTGGAGACCGGGGAGCTGTTTTTT
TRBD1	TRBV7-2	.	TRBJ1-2	CASSLAQGGYGYTF	TGTGCCAGCAGCTTAGCGCAGGGGGGCTATGGCTACACCTTC
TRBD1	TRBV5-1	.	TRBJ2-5	CASSTGQGRWETQYF	TGCGCCAGCAGCACAGGACAGGGGCGTTGGGAGACCCAGTACTTC
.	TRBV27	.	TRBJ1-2	CASSNLGPSGYTF	TGTGCCAGCAGCAACTTGGGCCCCTCTGGCTACACCTTC
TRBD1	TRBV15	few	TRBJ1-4	CATRDRVNEKLFF	TGTGCCACCCGGGACAGGGTCAATGAAAAACTGTTTTTT
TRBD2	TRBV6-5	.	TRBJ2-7	CASSMRLAGLYEQYF	TGTGCCAGCAGTATGAGACTAGCGGGGCTCTACGAGCAGTACTTC
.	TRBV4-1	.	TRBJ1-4	CASSQGIQGNEKLFF	TGCGCCAGCAGCCAAGGAATCCAGGGGAATGAAAAACTGTTTTTT
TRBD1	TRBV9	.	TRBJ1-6	CASSARQGDNSPLHF	TGTGCCAGCAGTGCTAGACAGGGAGATAATTCACCCCTCCACTTT
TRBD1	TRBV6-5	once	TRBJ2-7	CASSNGQGPYEQYF	TGTGCCAGCAGCAACGGACAGGGCCCCTACGAGCAGTACTTC
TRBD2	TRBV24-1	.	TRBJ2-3	CATSDLTGGGDTQYF	TGTGCCACCAGTGATTTAACGGGGGGAGGAGATACGCAGTATTTT
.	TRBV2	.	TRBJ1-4	CASISRANEKLFF	TGTGCCAGCATCAGTCGAGCGAATGAAAAACTGTTTTTT
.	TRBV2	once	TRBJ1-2	CASSEAGLHAYTF	TGTGCCAGCAGTGAGGCGGGGTTGCATGCCTACACCTTC
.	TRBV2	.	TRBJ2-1	CASSARTVLNNEQFF	TGTGCCAGCAGCGCCCGGACAGTCCTTAACAATGAGCAGTTCTTC
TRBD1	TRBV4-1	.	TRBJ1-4	CASSPRTGASEKLFF	TGCGCCAGCAGCCCAAGGACAGGGGCCAGTGAAAAACTGTTTTTT
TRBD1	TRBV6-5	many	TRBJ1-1	CASSYGTGLVGTEAFF	TGTGCCAGCAGTTACGGGACAGGGTTGGTTGGGACTGAAGCTTTCTTT
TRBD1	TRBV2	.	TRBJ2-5	CASMGQGLETQYF	TGTGCCAGCATGGGACAGGGGTTAGAGACCCAGTACTTC
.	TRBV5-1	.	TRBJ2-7	CASSPRLRDTSYEQYF	TGCGCCAGCAGCCCCAGATTACGGGACACCTCCTACGAGCAGTACTTC
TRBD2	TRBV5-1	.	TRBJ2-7	CASRYGGGEQYF	TGCGCCAGCAGGTACGGGGGGGGCGAGCAGTACTTC
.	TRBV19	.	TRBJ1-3	CASRSRGGPASGSGNTIYF	TGTGCCAGTAGAAGCAGAGGGGGTCCCGCTTCGGGCTCTGGAAACACCATATATTTT
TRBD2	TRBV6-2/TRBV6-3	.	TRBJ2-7	CASSTGTSNRPYEQYF	TGTGCCAGCAGTACCGGGACTAGCAACAGGCCCTACGAGCAGTACTTC
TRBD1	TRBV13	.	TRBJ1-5	CASSSDRADQPQHF	TGTGCCAGCAGCTCGGACAGGGCGGATCAGCCCCAGCATTTT
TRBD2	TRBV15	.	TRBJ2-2	CATSRDRLAGNTGELFF	TGTGCCACCAGCAGAGATCGGCTAGCGGGGAACACCGGGGAGCTGTTTTTT
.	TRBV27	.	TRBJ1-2	CASRSRGEYGYTF	TGTGCCAGCAGAAGCAGGGGTGAATATGGCTACACCTTC
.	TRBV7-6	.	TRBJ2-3	CASSLEAGFTDTQYF	TGTGCCAGCAGCTTAGAGGCAGGCTTCACAGATACGCAGTATTTT
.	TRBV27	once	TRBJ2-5	CASSLSGTQETQYF	TGTGCCAGCAGTTTATCTGGCACACAAGAGACCCAGTACTTC
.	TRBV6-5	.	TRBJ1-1	CASSRNSVRNTEAFF	TGTGCCAGCAGTCGAAATTCGGTGAGGAACACTGAAGCTTTCTTT
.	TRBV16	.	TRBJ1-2	CASSQSRLLGYTF	TGTGCCAGCAGCCAATCGAGGCTATTGGGCTACACCTTC
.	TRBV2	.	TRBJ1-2	CASSPAGGGSNYGYTF	TGTGCCAGCAGTCCCGCAGGCGGGGGCTCTAACTATGGCTACACCTTC
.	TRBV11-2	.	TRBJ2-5	CASSPELRETQYF	TGTGCCAGCAGCCCGGAGCTTAGGGAGACCCAGTACTTC
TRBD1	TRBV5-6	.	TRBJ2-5	CASSLVGTGGGETQYF	TGTGCCAGCAGCTTGGTGGGGACAGGGGGCGGGGAGACCCAGTACTTC
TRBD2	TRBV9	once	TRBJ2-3	CASSPIFGQGGADTQYF	TGTGCCAGCAGCCCTATCTTTGGGCAGGGAGGGGCAGATACGCAGTATTTT
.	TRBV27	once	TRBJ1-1	CASSWYNTNTEAFF	TGTGCCAGCAGTTGGTACAATACGAACACTGAAGCTTTCTTT
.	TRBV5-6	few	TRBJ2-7	CASSLTESYEQYF	TGTGCCAGCAGTTTGACGGAGTCCTACGAGCAGTACTTC
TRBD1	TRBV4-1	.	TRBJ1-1	CASRNRGLENTEAFF	TGCGCCAGCAGGAACAGGGGCCTGGAGAACACTGAAGCTTTCTTT
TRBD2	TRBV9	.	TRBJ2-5	CASSPRGSGSGGTQYF	TGTGCCAGCAGCCCTAGGGGTAGCGGGAGCGGCGGGACCCAGTACTTC
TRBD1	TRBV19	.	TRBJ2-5	CASSMGQQETQYF	TGTGCCAGTAGTATGGGACAGCAAGAGACCCAGTACTTC
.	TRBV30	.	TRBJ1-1	CAWGSRWTEAFF	TGTGCCTGGGGGAGTCGGTGGACTGAAGCTTTCTTT
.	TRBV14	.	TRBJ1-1	CASSQVLGAGTEAFF	TGTGCCAGCAGCCAAGTTCTGGGCGCGGGGACTGAAGCTTTCTTT
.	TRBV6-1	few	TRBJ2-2	CASSRLVNTGELFF	TGTGCCAGCAGCAGACTAGTTAACACCGGGGAGCTGTTTTTT
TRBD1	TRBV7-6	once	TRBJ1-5	CASSLDVWTGSQPQHF	TGTGCCAGCAGCTTAGATGTGTGGACAGGGAGTCAGCCCCAGCATTTT
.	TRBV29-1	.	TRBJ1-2	CSVDFPGEGYGYTF	TGCAGCGTTGACTTTCCAGGGGAAGGCTATGGCTACACCTTC
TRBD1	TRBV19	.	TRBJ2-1	CASGTGHYNEQFF	TGTGCCAGTGGGACAGGACACTACAATGAGCAGTTCTTC
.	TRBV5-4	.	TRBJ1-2	CASSFGGTYYGYTF	TGTGCCAGCAGCTTCGGGGGGACCTACTATGGCTACACCTTC